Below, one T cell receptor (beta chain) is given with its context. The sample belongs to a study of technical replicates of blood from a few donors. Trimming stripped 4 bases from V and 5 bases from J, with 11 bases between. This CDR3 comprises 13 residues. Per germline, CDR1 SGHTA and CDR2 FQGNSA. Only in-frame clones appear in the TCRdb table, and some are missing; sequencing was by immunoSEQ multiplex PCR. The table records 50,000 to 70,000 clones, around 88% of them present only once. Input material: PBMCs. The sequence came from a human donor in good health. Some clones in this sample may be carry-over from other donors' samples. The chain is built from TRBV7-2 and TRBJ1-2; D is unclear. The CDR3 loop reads CASSSNYLYGYTF. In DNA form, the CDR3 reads TGTGCCAGCAGCTCAAACTACCTTTATGGCTACACCTTC.